This T cell receptor beta chain was observed in a study of blood T cell repertoires in COVID-19. The overall study: Spain, Italy and the United States supplied samples that represented acute and convalescent COVID-19. The cDNA or gDNA used as material had been derived from T cells, B-cell-depleted T cells, or PBMCs.

Original methodology: Nucleated cell number was recorded as an estimate derived from reference gene primer amplification. The data were produced by immunoSEQ multiplex PCR, yet TCRdb's version contains in-frame clones alone and is incomplete. From that table come the V and J calls and clone size; the DNA was used to work out D and trimming. Among 200,000 to 250,000 clones, nearly 90% were seen once, and the ten largest hold 2.1%. The CDR3 extends over 12 amino acids. Deletions cut 6 bases from V and 1 base from J, with 6 bases between. Input material: peripheral blood. The chain employs TRBV12-3 or TRBV12-4 and TRBJ1-2; no firm D call. This clonotype was sampled from a middle-aged woman who had recovered from COVID-19. The CDR3 sequence: CASSRLNYGYTF. The CDR3 DNA sequence: TGTGCCAGCAGCAGGCTTAACTATGGCTACACCTTC.